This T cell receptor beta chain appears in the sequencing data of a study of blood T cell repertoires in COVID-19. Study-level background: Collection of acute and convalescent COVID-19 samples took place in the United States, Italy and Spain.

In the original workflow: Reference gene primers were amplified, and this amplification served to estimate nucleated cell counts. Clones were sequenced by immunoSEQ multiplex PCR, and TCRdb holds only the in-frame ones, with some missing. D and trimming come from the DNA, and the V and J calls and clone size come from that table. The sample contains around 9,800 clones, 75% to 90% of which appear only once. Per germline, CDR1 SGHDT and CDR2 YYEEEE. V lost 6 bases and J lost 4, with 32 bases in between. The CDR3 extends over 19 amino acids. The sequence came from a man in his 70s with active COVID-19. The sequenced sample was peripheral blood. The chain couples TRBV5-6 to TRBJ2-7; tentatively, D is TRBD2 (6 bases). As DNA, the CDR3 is TGTGCCAGCAACAATCTAGGGACTCCTGGAAATCTTGGCCAATACGAGCAGTACTTC. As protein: CASNNLGTPGNLGQYEQYF. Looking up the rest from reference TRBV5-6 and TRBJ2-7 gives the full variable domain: DAGVTQSPTHLIKTRGQQVTLRCSPKSGHDTVSWYQQALGQGPQFIFQYYEEEERQRGNFPDRFSGHQFPNYSSELNVNALLLGDSALYLCASNNLGTPGNLGQYEQYFGPGTRLTVT.